These T cell receptor beta chains were read from a single sample in a study of cytomegalovirus exposure and HLA in healthy donors. The data were produced by immunoSEQ multiplex PCR, yet TCRdb's version contains in-frame clones alone and is incomplete. The sample records 130,000 to 150,000 clones, over 60% being singletons. Sequencing input: PBMCs. The receptors were sampled from a middle-aged man in good health and CMV-seropositive. CDR3s include the opening cysteine and the closing phenylalanine or tryptophan. The D gene is left open where the match is weak. Clone size is not always given. Where it is, it says once, few, many or a class for expanded clones.

V gene	J gene	D gene	clone size	CDR3 DNA	CDR3 protein
TRBV7-2	TRBJ1-5	.	.	TGTGCCAGCAGCTTTCGGGGTCAGCCCCAGCATTTT	CASSFRGQPQHF
TRBV18	TRBJ1-5	.	.	TGTGCCAGCTCACCACGTATAGAGACAATCAATCAGCCCCAGCATTTT	CASSPRIETINQPQHF
TRBV5-8	TRBJ1-1	.	once	TGTGCCAGCAGCTTGCTTATCTCGGCAGGGTGGAACACTGAAGCTTTCTTT	CASSLLISAGWNTEAFF
TRBV11-2	TRBJ1-5	.	.	TGTGCCAGCAGCTTAGACGGTAGGGGGCAGCCCCAGCATTTT	CASSLDGRGQPQHF
TRBV30	TRBJ1-4	TRBD1	.	TGTGCCTGGAGAAAACAGGGGGGTCAAGAAAAACTGTTTTTT	CAWRKQGGQEKLFF
TRBV4-3	TRBJ2-1	TRBD2	.	TGCGCCAGCAGCCTTTGGACTAGCGAAAACTACAATGAGCAGTTCTTC	CASSLWTSENYNEQFF
TRBV5-1	TRBJ2-7	TRBD1	.	TGCGCCAGCAGCTTGGGGGACAGGGGCTACGAGCAGTACTTC	CASSLGDRGYEQYF
TRBV6-5	TRBJ2-7	.	.	TGTGCCAGTACGATCGGCAGGGGAGCCTACGAGCAGTACTTC	CASTIGRGAYEQYF
TRBV5-1	TRBJ2-2	.	.	TGCGCCAGCAGCTCCCGACAGGCCGATAACGGGGAGCTGTTTTTT	CASSSRQADNGELFF
TRBV5-4	TRBJ2-5	.	.	TGTGCCAGCAGTCGATCTGCTGGAGGCGCAGAGACCCAGTACTTC	CASSRSAGGAETQYF
TRBV29-1	TRBJ1-1	TRBD1	.	TGCAGCGTTGTAAGACGACGTGGGACAGGGGTTTCGAGGACTGAAGCTTTCTTT	CSVVRRRGTGVSRTEAFF
TRBV6-6	TRBJ2-1	.	.	TGTGCCAGCAGTTACTCTGGCGGGTCGCAGTTCTTC	CASSYSGGSQFF
TRBV15	TRBJ2-7	TRBD2	.	TGTGCCACCAGCCCCCGGGCTAGCGGTTACTCCTACGAGCAGTACTTC	CATSPRASGYSYEQYF